This T cell receptor (beta chain) is from a study of CD8 T cell repertoires and HIV-1 epitope variants. The wider study: Equal numbers of autologous T cell-negative cells presented antigen to enriched T cells.

The data were produced by immunoSEQ multiplex PCR, yet TCRdb's version contains in-frame clones alone and is incomplete. Of some 5,000 clones in the sample, approximately 70% were seen once. This clone appeared a single time. The antigen remains unidentified. Germline CDR1 reads SGHDT; CDR2 reads YYEEEE. There are 14 residues in the CDR3. Trimming pared 0 bases from V and 3 bases from J, leaving 9 bases between. Sample: cultured CD8+ T cells derived from PBMCs. The V gene is TRBV5-6, the J gene TRBJ1-1, with TRBD1 as a possible D gene (5 bases). This receptor was obtained from a male donor with HIV. Written as DNA, the CDR3 is TGTGCCAGCAGCTTGGCATGGGGGGACACTGAAGCTTTCTTT. Its translation: CASSLAWGDTEAFF.